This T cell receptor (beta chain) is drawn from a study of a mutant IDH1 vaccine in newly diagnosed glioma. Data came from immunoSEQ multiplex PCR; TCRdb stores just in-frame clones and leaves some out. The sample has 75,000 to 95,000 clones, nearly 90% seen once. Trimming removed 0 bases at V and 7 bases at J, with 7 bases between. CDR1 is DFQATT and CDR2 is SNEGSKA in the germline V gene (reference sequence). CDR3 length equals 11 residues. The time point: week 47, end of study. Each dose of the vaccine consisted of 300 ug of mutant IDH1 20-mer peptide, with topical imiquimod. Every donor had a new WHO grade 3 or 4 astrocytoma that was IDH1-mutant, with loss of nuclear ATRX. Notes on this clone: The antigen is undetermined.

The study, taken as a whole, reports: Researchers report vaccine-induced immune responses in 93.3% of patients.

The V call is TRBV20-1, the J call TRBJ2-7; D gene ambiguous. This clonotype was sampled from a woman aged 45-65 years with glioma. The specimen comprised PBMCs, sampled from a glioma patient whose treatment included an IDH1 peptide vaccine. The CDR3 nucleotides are TGCAGTGCTAGAGATATCAGGGAGCAGTACTTC. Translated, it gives CSARDIREQYF.